The next 4 T cell receptor beta chains were all read from a single sample in a study of cytomegalovirus exposure and HLA in healthy donors. Assay used: immunoSEQ multiplex PCR; TCRdb lists only in-frame clones, some missing. Of about 190,000 clones listed, more than 75% are singletons. What was sequenced was PBMCs. The origin of the receptors is a man aged 18 to 35 in good health and CMV-seropositive.

This chain joins TRBV28 and TRBJ2-7; 7 bases agree with TRBD2. The CDR3 totals 14 residues. Unmatched junction bases numbered 7, after V lost 8 bases and J lost 0 bases. The germline gives CDR1 MDHEN, CDR2 SYDVKM. Here the CDR3 DNA reads TGTGCCAGCTGTATTAGCGGGCCCTCCTACGAGCAGTACTTC. It yields the protein CASCISGPSYEQYF.

This clone was seen a few times. The chain joins TRBV6-5 to TRBJ2-7; 9 nucleotides agree with TRBD2. This CDR3 has 13 amino acids. Germline CDR1 and CDR2: MNHEY and SVGAGI. V was clipped by 10 bases and J by 2 bases; unmatched bases: 6. CDR3 sequence: CATGVAGAYEQYF. DNA for the CDR3: TGTGCCACCGGGGTAGCGGGAGCCTACGAGCAGTACTTC.

This sequence joins TRBV7-2 and TRBJ2-7; the match to TRBD2 covers 10 bases. The CDR3 totals 16 residues. The germline V gene encodes CDR1 SGHTA and CDR2 FQGNSA. The V gene end was trimmed by 1 base and the J gene end by 3 bases; junction bases not matched to a gene: 6. CDR3 in DNA: TGTGCCAGCAGCTTAGGCTCGGCTAGCGGGGGCTACGAGCAGTACTTC. Translation gives CASSLGSASGGYEQYF.

This clone was detected a few times. The V gene is TRBV9, the J gene TRBJ1-1; TRBD1 matches at 9 bases. The germline gives CDR1 SGDLS, CDR2 YYNGEE. CDR3 size: 13 residues. The junction had 1 base not matched to a gene; V was cut back by 4 bases and J by 3 bases. This chain's CDR3 is CASSRDRDTEAFF. In nucleotides, the CDR3 is TGTGCCAGCAGCCGGGACAGGGACACTGAAGCTTTCTTT.